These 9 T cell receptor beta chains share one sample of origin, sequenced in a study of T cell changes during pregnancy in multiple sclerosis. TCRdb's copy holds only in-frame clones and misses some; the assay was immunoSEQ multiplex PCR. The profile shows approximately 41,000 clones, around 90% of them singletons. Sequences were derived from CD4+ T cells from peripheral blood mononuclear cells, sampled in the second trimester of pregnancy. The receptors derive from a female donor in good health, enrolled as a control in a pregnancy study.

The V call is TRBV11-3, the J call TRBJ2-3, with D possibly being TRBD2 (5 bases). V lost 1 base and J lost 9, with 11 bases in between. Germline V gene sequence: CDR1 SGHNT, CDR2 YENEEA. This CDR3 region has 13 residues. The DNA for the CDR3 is TGTGCCAGCAGCTTAGTTAGCCCGGGGACGCAGTATTTT. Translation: CASSLVSPGTQYF.

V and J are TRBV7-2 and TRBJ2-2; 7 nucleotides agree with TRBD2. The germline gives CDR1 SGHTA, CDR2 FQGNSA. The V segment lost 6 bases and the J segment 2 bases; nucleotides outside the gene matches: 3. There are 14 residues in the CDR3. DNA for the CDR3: TGTGCCAGCAGTTCTAGCGGAAACACCGGGGAGCTGTTTTTT. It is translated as CASSSSGNTGELFF.

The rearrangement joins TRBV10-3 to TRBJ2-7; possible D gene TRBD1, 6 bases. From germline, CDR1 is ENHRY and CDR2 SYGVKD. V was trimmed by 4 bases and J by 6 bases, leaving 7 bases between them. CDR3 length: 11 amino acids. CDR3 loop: CAISGGGEQYF. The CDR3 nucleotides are TGTGCCATCAGTGGAGGGGGCGAGCAGTACTTC.

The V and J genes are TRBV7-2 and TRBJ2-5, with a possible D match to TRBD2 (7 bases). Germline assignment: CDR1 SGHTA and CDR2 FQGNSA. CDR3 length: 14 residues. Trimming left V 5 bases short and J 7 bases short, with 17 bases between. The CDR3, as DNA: TGTGCCAGCAGCAGGATGGTGGGGGGGCGGACCCAGTACTTC. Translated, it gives CASSRMVGGRTQYF.

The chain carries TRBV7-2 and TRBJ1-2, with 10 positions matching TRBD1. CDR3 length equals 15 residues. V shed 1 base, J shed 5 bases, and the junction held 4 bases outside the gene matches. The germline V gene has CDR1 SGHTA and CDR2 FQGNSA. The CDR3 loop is CASSLEGTGVYGYTF. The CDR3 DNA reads TGTGCCAGCAGCTTAGAAGGGACAGGGGTTTATGGCTACACCTTC.

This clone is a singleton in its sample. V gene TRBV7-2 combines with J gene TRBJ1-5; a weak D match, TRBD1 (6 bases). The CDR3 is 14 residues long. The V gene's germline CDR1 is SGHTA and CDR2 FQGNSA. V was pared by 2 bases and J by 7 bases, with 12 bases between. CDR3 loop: CASSLLAGAQPQHF. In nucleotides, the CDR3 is TGTGCCAGCAGCTTACTAGCAGGGGCCCAGCCCCAGCATTTT.

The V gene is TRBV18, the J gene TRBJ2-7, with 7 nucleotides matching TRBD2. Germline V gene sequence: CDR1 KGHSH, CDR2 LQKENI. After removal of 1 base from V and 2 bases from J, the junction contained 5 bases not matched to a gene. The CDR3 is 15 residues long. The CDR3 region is CASSPLGSGAYEQYF. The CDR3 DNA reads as TGTGCCAGCTCACCACTCGGGAGCGGGGCCTACGAGCAGTACTTC.

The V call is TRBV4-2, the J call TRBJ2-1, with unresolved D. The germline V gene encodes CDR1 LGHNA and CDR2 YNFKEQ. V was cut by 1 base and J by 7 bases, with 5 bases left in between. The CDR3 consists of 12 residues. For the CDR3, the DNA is TGTGCCAGCAGCCAAGTACAGAATGAGCAGTTCTTC. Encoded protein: CASSQVQNEQFF.

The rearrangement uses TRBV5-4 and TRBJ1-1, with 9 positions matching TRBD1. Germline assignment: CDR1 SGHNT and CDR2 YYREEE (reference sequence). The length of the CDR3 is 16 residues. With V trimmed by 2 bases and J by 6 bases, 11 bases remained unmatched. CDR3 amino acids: CASSFTGGAGKAEAFF. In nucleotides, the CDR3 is TGTGCCAGCAGCTTCACAGGGGGCGCTGGAAAGGCTGAAGCTTTCTTT.